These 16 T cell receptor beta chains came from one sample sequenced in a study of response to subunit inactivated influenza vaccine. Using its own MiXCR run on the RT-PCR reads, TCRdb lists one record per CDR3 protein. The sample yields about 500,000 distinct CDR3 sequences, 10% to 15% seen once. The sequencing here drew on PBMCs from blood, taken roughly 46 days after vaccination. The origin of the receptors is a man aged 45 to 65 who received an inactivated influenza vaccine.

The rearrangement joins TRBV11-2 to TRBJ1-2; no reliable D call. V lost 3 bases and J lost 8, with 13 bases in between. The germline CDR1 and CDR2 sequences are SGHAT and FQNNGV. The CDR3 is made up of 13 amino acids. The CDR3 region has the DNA TGTGCCAGCAGCTTTACCCAGGCGGACGGCTACACCTTC. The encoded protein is CASSFTQADGYTF. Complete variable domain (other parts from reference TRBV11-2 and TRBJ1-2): EAGVAQSPRYKIIEKRQSVAFWCNPISGHATLYWYQQILGQGPKLLIQFQNNGVVDDSQLPKDRFSAERLKGVDSTLKIQPAKLEDSAVYLCASSFTQADGYTFGSGTRLTVV.

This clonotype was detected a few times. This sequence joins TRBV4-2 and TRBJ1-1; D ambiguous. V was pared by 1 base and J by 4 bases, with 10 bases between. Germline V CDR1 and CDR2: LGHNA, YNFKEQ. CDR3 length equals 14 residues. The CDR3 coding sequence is TGTGCCAGCAGCCAAGGACGGTCGACCACTGAAGCTTTCTTT. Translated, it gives CASSQGRSTTEAFF.

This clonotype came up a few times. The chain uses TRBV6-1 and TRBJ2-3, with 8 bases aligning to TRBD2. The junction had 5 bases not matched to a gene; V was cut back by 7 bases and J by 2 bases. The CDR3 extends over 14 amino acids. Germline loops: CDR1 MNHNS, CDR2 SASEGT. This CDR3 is CASTPGLDTDTQYF. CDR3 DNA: TGTGCCAGCACCCCGGGACTAGACACAGATACGCAGTATTTT.

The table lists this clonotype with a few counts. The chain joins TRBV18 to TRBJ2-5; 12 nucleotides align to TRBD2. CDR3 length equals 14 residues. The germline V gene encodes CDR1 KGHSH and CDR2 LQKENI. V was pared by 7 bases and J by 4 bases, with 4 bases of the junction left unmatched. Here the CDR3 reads CASLTSGSGETQYF. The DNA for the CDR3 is TGTGCCAGCTTGACTAGCGGGAGTGGAGAGACCCAGTACTTC. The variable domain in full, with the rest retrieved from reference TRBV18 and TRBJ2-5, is NAGVMQNPRHLVRRRGQEARLRCSPMKGHSHVYWYRQLPEEGLKFMVYLQKENIIDESGMPKERFSAEFPKEGPSILRIQQVVRGDSAAYFCASLTSGSGETQYFGPGTRLLVL.

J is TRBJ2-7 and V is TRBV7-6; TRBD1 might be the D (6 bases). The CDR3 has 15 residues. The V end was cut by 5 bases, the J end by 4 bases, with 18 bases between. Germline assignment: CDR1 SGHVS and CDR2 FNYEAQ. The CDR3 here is CASSPSTGGPYEQYF. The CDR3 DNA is TGTGCCAGCAGCCCCTCGACAGGTGGCCCATACGAGCAGTACTTC.

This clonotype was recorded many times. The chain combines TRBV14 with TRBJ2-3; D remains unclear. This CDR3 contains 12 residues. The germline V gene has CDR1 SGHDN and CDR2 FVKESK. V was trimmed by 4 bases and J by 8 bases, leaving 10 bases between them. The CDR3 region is CASSPDLGTQYF. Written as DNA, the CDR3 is TGTGCCAGCAGCCCTGACTTGGGTACGCAGTATTTT.

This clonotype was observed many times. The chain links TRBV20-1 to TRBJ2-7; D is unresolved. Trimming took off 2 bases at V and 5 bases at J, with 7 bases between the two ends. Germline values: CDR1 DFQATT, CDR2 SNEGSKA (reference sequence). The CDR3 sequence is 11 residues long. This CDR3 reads CSARHRHEQYF. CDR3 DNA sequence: TGCAGTGCTAGACACCGCCACGAGCAGTACTTC.

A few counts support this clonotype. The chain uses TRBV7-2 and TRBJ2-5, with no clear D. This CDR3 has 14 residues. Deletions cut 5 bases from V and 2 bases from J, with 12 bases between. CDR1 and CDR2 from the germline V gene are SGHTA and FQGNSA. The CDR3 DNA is TGTGCCAGCAGCCCTAGTAGGGTACAAGAGACCCAGTACTTC. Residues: CASSPSRVQETQYF.

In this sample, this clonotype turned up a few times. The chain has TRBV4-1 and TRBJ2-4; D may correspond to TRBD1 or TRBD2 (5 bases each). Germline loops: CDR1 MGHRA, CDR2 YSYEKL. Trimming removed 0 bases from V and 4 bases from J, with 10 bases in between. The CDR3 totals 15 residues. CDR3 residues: CASSQDGTKKNIQYF. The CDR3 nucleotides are TGCGCCAGCAGCCAAGATGGGACCAAGAAAAACATTCAGTACTTC.

The CDR3 nucleotides are TGTGCCAGCGGAAAACAGGGGGCAGGGGAGACCCAGTACTTC. Amino acid sequence: CASGKQGAGETQYF. This chain joins TRBV6-1 and TRBJ2-5; 9 bases agree with TRBD1. The CDR3 length is 14 residues. The germline CDR1 and CDR2 sequences are MNHNS and SASEGT. J was trimmed by 5 bases and V by 8 bases; bases with no gene match: 9.

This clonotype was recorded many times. The CDR3 bases are TGCAGTGCTAGATCGCGCTCGGACCGCTACAATGAGCAGTTCTTC. The encoded protein is CSARSRSDRYNEQFF. V gene TRBV20-1 combines with J gene TRBJ2-1; no definite D call. This CDR3 is 15 amino acids long. Germline V gene lookup returns CDR1 DFQATT and CDR2 SNEGSKA (reference sequence). Between the trimmed V and J ends, which lost 2 bases and 3 bases, there was a span of 14 bases.

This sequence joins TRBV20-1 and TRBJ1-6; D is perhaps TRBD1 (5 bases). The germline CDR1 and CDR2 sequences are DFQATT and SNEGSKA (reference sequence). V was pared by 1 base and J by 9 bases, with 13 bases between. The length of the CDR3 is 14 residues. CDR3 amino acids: CSARATARGSPLHF. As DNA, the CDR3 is TGCAGTGCTAGAGCCACAGCTAGGGGTTCACCCCTCCACTTT.

The CDR3, as DNA: TGCGCCAGCAGGCAATGGGGGGGGGTGACTGAAGCTTTCTTT. As protein: CASRQWGGVTEAFF. The chain recombines TRBV5-1 with TRBJ1-1, with D perhaps TRBD1 (5 bases). The CDR3 covers 14 residues. CDR1 SGHRS and CDR2 YFSETQ come from the germline V gene. The V and J ends lost 5 bases and 5 bases respectively, with 16 bases between them. Complete variable domain (other parts from reference TRBV5-1 and TRBJ1-1): KAGVTQTPRYLIKTRGQQVTLSCSPISGHRSVSWYQQTPGQGLQFLFEYFSETQRNKGNFPGRFSGRQFSNSRSEMNVSTLELGDSALYLCASRQWGGVTEAFFGQGTRLTVV.

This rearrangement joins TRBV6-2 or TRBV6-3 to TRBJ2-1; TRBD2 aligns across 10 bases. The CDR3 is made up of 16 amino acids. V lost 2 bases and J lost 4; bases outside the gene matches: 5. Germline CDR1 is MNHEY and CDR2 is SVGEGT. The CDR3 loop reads CASSYLSGGLYNEQFF. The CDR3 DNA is TGTGCCAGCAGTTACCTTAGCGGGGGGCTATACAATGAGCAGTTCTTC.

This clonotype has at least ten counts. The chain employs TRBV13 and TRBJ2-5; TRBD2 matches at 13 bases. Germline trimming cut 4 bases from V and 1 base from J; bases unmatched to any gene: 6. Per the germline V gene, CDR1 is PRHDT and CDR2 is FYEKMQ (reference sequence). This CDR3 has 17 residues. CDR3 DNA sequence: TGTGCCAGCAGCTCCGGACTAGCGGGAGTCCTCCAAGAGACCCAGTACTTC. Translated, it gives CASSSGLAGVLQETQYF.

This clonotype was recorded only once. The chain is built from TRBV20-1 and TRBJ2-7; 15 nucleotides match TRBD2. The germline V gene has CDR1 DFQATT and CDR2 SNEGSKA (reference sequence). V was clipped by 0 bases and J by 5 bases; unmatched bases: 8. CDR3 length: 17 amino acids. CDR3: CSARDPGLAGGANEQYF. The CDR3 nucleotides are TGCAGTGCTAGAGACCCCGGACTAGCGGGAGGGGCCAACGAGCAGTACTTC.